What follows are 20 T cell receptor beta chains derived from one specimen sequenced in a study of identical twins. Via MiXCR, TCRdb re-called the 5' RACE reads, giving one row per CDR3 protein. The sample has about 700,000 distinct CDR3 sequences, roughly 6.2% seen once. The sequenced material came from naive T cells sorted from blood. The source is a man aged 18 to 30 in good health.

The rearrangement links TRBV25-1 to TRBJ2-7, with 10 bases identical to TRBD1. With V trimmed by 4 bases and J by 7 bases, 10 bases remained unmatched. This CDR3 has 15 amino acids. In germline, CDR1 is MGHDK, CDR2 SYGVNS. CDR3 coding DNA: TGTGCCAGCAGTGCTGGGACAGGGGCCCTTGGGGAGCAGTACGTC. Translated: CASSAGTGALGEQYV.

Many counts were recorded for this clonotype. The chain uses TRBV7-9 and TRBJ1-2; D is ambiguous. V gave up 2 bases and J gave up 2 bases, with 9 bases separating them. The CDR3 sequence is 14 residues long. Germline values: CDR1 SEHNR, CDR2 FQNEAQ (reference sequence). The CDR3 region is CASSLLTDNYGYTF. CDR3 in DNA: TGTGCCAGCAGCTTACTTACGGACAACTATGGCTACACCTTC.

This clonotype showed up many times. The CDR3 region is CSALYMGGQYF. CDR3 coding DNA: TGCAGTGCCCTCTACATGGGAGGGCAGTATTTT. This rearrangement joins TRBV20-1 to TRBJ2-3; weak D call: TRBD2 (6 bases). This CDR3 is built from 11 residues. Trimming took 6 bases from V and 11 from J, leaving 15 bases between them. In germline, CDR1 is DFQATT, CDR2 SNEGSKA (reference sequence).

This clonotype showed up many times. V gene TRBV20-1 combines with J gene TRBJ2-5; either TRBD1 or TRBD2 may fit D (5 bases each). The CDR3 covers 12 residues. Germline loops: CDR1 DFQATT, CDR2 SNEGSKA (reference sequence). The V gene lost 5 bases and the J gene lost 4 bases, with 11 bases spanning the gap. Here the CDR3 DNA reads TGCAGTGCTTCTACTAGGGGAGAGACCCAGTACTTC. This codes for CSASTRGETQYF.

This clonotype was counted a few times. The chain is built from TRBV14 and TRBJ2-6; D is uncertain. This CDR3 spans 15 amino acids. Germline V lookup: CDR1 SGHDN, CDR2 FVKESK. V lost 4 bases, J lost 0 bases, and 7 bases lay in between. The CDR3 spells CASSRRFSGANVLTF. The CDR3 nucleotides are TGTGCCAGCAGCCGCAGGTTCTCTGGGGCCAACGTCCTGACTTTC. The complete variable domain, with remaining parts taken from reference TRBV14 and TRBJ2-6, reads EAGVTQFPSHSVIEKGQTVTLRCDPISGHDNLYWYRRVMGKEIKFLLHFVKESKQDESGMPNNRFLAERTGGTYSTLKVQPAELEDSGVYFCASSRRFSGANVLTFGAGSRLTVL.

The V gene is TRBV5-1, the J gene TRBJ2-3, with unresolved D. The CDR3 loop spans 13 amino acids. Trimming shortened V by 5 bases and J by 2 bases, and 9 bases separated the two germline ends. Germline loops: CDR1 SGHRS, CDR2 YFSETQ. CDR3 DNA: TGCGCCAGCAGGCGAGATCCCACAGATACGCAGTATTTT. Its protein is CASRRDPTDTQYF. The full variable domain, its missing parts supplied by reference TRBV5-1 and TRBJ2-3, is KAGVTQTPRYLIKTRGQQVTLSCSPISGHRSVSWYQQTPGQGLQFLFEYFSETQRNKGNFPGRFSGRQFSNSRSEMNVSTLELGDSALYLCASRRDPTDTQYFGPGTRLTVL.

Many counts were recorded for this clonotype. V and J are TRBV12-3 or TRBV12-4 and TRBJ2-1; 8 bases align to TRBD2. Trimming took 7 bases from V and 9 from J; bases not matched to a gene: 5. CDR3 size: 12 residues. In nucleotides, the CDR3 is TGTGCCAGCACCCGGGAGGGAGGTGAGCAGTTCTTC. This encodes CASTREGGEQFF.

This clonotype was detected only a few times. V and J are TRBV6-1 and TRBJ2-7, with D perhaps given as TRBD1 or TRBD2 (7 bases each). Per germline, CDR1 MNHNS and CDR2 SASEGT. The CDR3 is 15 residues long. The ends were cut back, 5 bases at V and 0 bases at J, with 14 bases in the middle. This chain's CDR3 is CASSPQGGSSYEQYV. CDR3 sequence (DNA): TGTGCCAGCAGTCCGCAGGGGGGGAGCTCCTACGAGCAGTACGTC.

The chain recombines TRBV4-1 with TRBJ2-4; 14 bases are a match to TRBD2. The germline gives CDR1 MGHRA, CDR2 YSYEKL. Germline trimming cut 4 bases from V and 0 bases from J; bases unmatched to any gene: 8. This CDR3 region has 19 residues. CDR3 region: CASSLTPGLAGVAKNIQYF. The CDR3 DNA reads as TGCGCCAGCAGCCTAACCCCGGGACTAGCGGGGGTAGCCAAAAACATTCAGTACTTC.

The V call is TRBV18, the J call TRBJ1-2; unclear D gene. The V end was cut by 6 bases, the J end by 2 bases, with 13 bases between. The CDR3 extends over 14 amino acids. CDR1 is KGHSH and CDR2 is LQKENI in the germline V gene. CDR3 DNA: TGTGCCAGCTCGCCCGGGCGGCCCAACTATGGCTACACCTTC. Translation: CASSPGRPNYGYTF. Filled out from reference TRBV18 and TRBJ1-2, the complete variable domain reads NAGVMQNPRHLVRRRGQEARLRCSPMKGHSHVYWYRQLPEEGLKFMVYLQKENIIDESGMPKERFSAEFPKEGPSILRIQQVVRGDSAAYFCASSPGRPNYGYTFGSGTRLTVV.

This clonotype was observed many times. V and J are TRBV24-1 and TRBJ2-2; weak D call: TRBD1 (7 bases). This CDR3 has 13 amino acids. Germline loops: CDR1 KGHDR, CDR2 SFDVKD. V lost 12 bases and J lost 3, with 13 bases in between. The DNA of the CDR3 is TGTGCCGCACAGGGGACTGACACCGGGGAGCTGTTTTTT. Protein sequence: CAAQGTDTGELFF.

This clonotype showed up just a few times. The CDR3: CASSSRLAGGQETQYF. The CDR3 region has the DNA TGCGCCAGCAGCTCACGACTAGCGGGAGGGCAAGAGACCCAGTACTTC. The V gene is TRBV5-1, the J gene TRBJ2-5; 14 nucleotides agree with TRBD2. CDR1 is SGHRS and CDR2 is YFSETQ in the germline V gene. This CDR3 is built from 16 residues. Unmatched junction bases numbered 3, after V lost 3 bases and J lost 2 bases. Full variable domain (rest looked up from reference TRBV5-1 and TRBJ2-5): KAGVTQTPRYLIKTRGQQVTLSCSPISGHRSVSWYQQTPGQGLQFLFEYFSETQRNKGNFPGRFSGRQFSNSRSEMNVSTLELGDSALYLCASSSRLAGGQETQYFGPGTRLLVL.

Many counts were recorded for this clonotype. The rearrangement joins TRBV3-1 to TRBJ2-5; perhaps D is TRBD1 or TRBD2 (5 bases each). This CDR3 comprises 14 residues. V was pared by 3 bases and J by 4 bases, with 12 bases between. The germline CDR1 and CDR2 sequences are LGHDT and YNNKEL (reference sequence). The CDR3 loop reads CASSHSGTGETQYF. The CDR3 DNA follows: TGTGCCAGCAGCCACTCCGGGACCGGAGAGACCCAGTACTTC.

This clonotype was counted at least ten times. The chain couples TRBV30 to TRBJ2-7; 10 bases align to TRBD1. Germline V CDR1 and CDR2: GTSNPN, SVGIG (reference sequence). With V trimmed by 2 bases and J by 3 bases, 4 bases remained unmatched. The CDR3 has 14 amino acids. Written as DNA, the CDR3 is TGTGCCTGGAGTACGGGACAGGGGTTCTACGAGCAGTACTTC. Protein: CAWSTGQGFYEQYF.

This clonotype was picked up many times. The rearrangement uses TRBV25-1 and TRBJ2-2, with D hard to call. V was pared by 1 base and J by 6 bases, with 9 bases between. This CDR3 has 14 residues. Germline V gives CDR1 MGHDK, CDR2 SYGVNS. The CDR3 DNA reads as TGTGCCAGCAGTGAATTGGCTGGGGCCGGGGAGCTGTTTTTT. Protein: CASSELAGAGELFF.

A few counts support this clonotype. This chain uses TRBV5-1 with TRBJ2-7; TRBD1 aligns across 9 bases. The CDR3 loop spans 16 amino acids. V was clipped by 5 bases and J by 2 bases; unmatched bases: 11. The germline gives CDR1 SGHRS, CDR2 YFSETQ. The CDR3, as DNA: TGCGCCAGCAGGGGATCGACAAGACAGGGGGCCTACGAGCAGTACTTC. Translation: CASRGSTRQGAYEQYF.

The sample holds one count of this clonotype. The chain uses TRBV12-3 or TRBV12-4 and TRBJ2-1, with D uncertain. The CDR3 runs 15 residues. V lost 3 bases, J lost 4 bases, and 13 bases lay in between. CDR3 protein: CASSFSFGPYNEQFF. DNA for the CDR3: TGTGCCAGCAGTTTTTCTTTCGGGCCGTACAATGAGCAGTTCTTC.

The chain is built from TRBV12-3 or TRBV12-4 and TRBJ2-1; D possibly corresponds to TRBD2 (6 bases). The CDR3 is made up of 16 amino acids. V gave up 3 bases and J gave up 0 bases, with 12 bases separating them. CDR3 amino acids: CASSFGGTSSYNEQFF. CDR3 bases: TGTGCCAGCAGTTTTGGGGGGACGAGCTCCTACAATGAGCAGTTCTTC.

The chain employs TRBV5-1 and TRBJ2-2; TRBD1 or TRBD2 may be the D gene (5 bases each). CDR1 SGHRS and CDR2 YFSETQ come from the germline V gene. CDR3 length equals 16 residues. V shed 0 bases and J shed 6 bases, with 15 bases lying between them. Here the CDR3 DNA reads TGCGCCAGCAGCTTGGGGGAGTGGGGGTCCGCCGGGGAGCTGTTTTTT. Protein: CASSLGEWGSAGELFF.

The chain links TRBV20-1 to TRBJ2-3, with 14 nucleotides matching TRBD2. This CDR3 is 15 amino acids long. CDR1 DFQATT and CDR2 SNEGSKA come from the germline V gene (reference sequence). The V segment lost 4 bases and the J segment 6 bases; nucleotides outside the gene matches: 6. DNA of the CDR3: TGCAGTGCTACCCGACTAGCGGGAGGGGTTGATACGCAGTATTTT. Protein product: CSATRLAGGVDTQYF.